This is a list of T cell receptor beta chains from one sample in a study of blood T cell repertoires in COVID-19. Measured with immunoSEQ multiplex PCR; TCRdb has only the in-frame clones, and not every one. Counted here are around 150,000 clones, 60% to 80% occurring once; the ten biggest clones make up about 3%. Material: peripheral blood. These receptors all stem from a man aged 70-80 years with acute or convalescent COVID-19. CDR3s include the opening cysteine and the closing phenylalanine or tryptophan. A D gene is named only where the DNA matches it firmly. Not all rows give a size; the values are once, few, many and, for expanded clones, a class.

D gene	clone size	V gene	J gene	CDR3 protein	CDR3 DNA
TRBD1	NA	TRBV7-6	TRBJ2-1	CASSARGQGGRNEQFF	TGTGCCAGCAGCGCGCGAGGACAGGGCGGAAGAAATGAGCAGTTCTTC
NA	NA	TRBV29-1	TRBJ1-1	CSVEVNRGLNTEAFF	TGCAGCGTTGAAGTGAATAGGGGCCTGAACACTGAAGCTTTCTTT
NA	NA	TRBV30	TRBJ1-5	CAWSAGGGNQPQHF	TGTGCCTGGAGTGCAGGAGGGGGCAATCAGCCCCAGCATTTT
NA	NA	TRBV6-2/TRBV6-3	TRBJ1-2	CASSQDPTGLSGYTF	TGTGCCAGCAGTCAAGACCCGACAGGATTGAGTGGCTACACCTTC
TRBD1	NA	TRBV5-5	TRBJ2-5	CASRPAGQGGETQYF	TGTGCCAGCAGACCGGCGGGACAGGGGGGTGAGACCCAGTACTTC
TRBD2	once	TRBV14	TRBJ2-3	CASSRHLLAGGATDTQYF	TGTGCCAGCAGCCGCCATTTACTAGCGGGGGGTGCCACAGATACGCAGTATTTT
TRBD2	NA	TRBV10-2	TRBJ2-3	CASRISGGTDTQYF	TGCGCCAGCAGAATTAGCGGGGGCACAGATACGCAGTATTTT
TRBD2	NA	TRBV6-1	TRBJ2-5	CASSDIAGGPVETQYF	TGTGCCAGCAGTGATATTGCGGGGGGGCCTGTAGAGACCCAGTACTTC
TRBD2	NA	TRBV5-4	TRBJ2-7	CASSSTLAGGPTEQYF	TGTGCCAGCAGCTCAACTTTAGCGGGAGGGCCTACCGAGCAGTACTTC
NA	NA	TRBV5-4	TRBJ1-2	CASSLSGLRGYGYTF	TGTGCCAGCAGCTTGTCTGGGTTACGGGGCTATGGCTACACCTTC
TRBD2	NA	TRBV10-1	TRBJ2-2	CASSERRGGPGELFF	TGCGCCAGCAGTGAGAGGCGGGGGGGCCCCGGGGAGCTGTTTTTT
NA	NA	TRBV10-1	TRBJ1-2	CASSESRAGNYGYTF	TGCGCCAGCAGTGAGTCGCGGGCCGGTAACTATGGCTACACCTTC
TRBD2	NA	TRBV6-2/TRBV6-3	TRBJ2-1	CASSYTPSPSGYNEQFF	TGTGCCAGCAGTTACACACCCTCCCCTAGCGGGTACAATGAGCAGTTCTTC
NA	NA	TRBV5-6	TRBJ1-1	CASSLGRTGSAAFF	TGTGCCAGCAGCTTGGGACGTACAGGGAGCGCGGCTTTCTTT
TRBD2	NA	TRBV5-1	TRBJ2-2	CASSSTSGYTGELFF	TGCGCCAGCAGCTCGACTAGCGGATACACCGGGGAGCTGTTTTTT
NA	NA	TRBV7-9	TRBJ2-7	CASSLAQGYEQYF	TGTGCCAGCAGCTTAGCACAGGGCTACGAGCAGTACTTC
NA	few	TRBV2	TRBJ1-6	CASRDTSGSPLHF	TGTGCCAGCAGAGACACATCCGGTTCACCCCTCCACTTT
NA	NA	TRBV19	TRBJ1-1	CASSIGGAEAFF	TGTGCCAGTAGTATCGGCGGAGCTGAAGCTTTCTTT
TRBD1	NA	TRBV7-9	TRBJ1-4	CASSPGQGTNEKLFF	TGTGCCAGCAGCCCCGGACAGGGAACTAATGAAAAACTGTTTTTT
NA	NA	TRBV5-1	TRBJ1-1	CASSFGQLNTEAFF	TGCGCCAGCAGCTTCGGACAGCTGAACACTGAAGCTTTCTTT
NA	NA	TRBV5-4	TRBJ2-7	CASSLGGGNEQYF	TGTGCCAGCAGCTTGGGGGGGGGCAACGAGCAGTACTTC
TRBD2	NA	TRBV7-7	TRBJ2-2	CASSPLAQNTGELFF	TGTGCTAGCAGCCCACTAGCGCAGAACACCGGGGAGCTGTTTTTT
TRBD1	NA	TRBV4-2	TRBJ2-7	CASSQGLDRADTTYEQYF	TGTGCCAGCAGCCAAGGTTTAGACAGGGCCGATACCACCTACGAGCAGTACTTC
TRBD1	NA	TRBV7-6	TRBJ2-7	CASSPQGTGIHEQYF	TGTGCCAGCAGCCCCCAGGGGACAGGGATCCACGAGCAGTACTTC
NA	NA	TRBV7-2	TRBJ1-1	CASSLVSRPEAFF	TGTGCCAGCAGCTTAGTTTCGCGGCCTGAAGCTTTCTTT
NA	NA	TRBV18	TRBJ1-1	CASSPRLQGDGTEAFF	TGTGCCAGCTCACCACGGTTACAGGGAGATGGCACTGAAGCTTTCTTT
TRBD2	NA	TRBV5-1	TRBJ2-1	CASSVSGRPYNEQFF	TGCGCCAGCAGCGTAAGCGGGAGGCCCTACAATGAGCAGTTCTTC
NA	NA	TRBV18	TRBJ1-6	CASSPPAVSDHSPLHF	TGTGCCAGCTCACCCCCAGCGGTGTCGGACCATTCACCCCTCCACTTT
NA	NA	TRBV30	TRBJ2-7	CAWEAPGQYSYEQYF	TGTGCCTGGGAAGCCCCAGGACAATACTCCTACGAGCAGTACTTC
TRBD2	NA	TRBV6-5	TRBJ2-1	CASSSVASGSRQFF	TGTGCCAGCAGTTCGGTGGCTAGCGGGAGCCGTCAGTTCTTC
NA	NA	TRBV6-5	TRBJ2-7	CAVDRSSYEQYF	TGTGCCGTCGATAGGAGCTCCTACGAGCAGTACTTC
NA	NA	TRBV11-2	TRBJ2-2	CASSLVFQNTGELFF	TGTGCCAGCAGCTTAGTGTTCCAGAACACCGGGGAGCTGTTTTTT
TRBD2	NA	TRBV5-1	TRBJ2-7	CASSLGLASQEQYF	TGCGCCAGCAGCTTGGGACTAGCTAGTCAAGAGCAGTACTTC
TRBD2	NA	TRBV18	TRBJ2-1	CASSPTSGSYNEQFF	TGTGCCAGCTCACCGACTAGCGGCTCCTACAATGAGCAGTTCTTC
TRBD1	NA	TRBV12-5	TRBJ2-3	CASGPTGGTDTQYF	TGTGCTAGTGGTCCGACAGGGGGAACAGATACGCAGTATTTT